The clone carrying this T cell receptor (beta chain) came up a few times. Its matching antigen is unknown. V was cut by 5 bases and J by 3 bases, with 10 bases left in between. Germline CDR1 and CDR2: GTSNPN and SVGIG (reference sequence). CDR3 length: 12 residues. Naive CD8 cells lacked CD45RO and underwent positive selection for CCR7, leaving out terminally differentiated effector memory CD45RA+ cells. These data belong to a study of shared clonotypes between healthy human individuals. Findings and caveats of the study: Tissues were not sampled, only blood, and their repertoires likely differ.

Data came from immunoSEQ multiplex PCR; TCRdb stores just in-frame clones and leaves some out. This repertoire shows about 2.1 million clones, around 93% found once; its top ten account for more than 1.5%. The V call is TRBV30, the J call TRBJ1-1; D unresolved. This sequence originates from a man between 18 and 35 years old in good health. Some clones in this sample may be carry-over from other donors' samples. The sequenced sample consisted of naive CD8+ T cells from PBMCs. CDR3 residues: CAWGDPDTEAFF. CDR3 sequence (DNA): TGTGCCTGGGGAGACCCCGACACTGAAGCTTTCTTT.